The following is a TCR beta chain sequence with its context. Sequencing used immunoSEQ multiplex PCR; TCRdb keeps in-frame clones, though not all of them. The sample has some 60,000 clones, approximately 91% seen once; the top ten hold about 0.4%. The data belong to a study of T cell changes during pregnancy in multiple sclerosis. Per the germline V gene, CDR1 is GTSNPN and CDR2 is SVGIG (reference sequence). CDR3 length equals 12 residues. V lost 2 bases and J 5 bases, leaving 9 bases between the germline ends. The V call is TRBV30, the J call TRBJ2-5; D might be TRBD1 (6 bases). The sample consisted of CD4+ T cells from peripheral blood mononuclear cells, taken in the third trimester of pregnancy. This clonotype was obtained from a female donor with multiple sclerosis, enrolled in a pregnancy study. CDR3 DNA sequence: TGTGCCTGGAGTTTAAGGGGGGAGACCCAGTACTTC. It yields the protein CAWSLRGETQYF.